This is a list of T cell receptor beta chains from one sample in a study of T cell changes during pregnancy in multiple sclerosis. Sequencing used immunoSEQ multiplex PCR; TCRdb keeps in-frame clones, though not all of them. The sample shows tens of thousands of clones, roughly 92% of them seen only once. The sample was CD4+ T cells from peripheral blood mononuclear cells, taken in the third trimester of pregnancy. The receptors stem from a female donor with multiple sclerosis, enrolled in a pregnancy study. CDR3s include the opening cysteine and the closing phenylalanine or tryptophan. The order of the fields is D gene, CDR3 length, J gene, clone size, V gene, CDR3 DNA, CDR3 protein. D genes are given only for firm matches. Some rows have no size entry. The others give once, few or many, or a class for an expanded clone.

D: TRBD2; length: 17; J: TRBJ2-3; size: NA; V: TRBV9; DNA: TGTGCCAGCAGCGTAGAAGCCCCGGGGGGGCCGCGGGATACGCAGTATTTT; CDR3: CASSVEAPGGPRDTQYF
D: NA; length: 17; J: TRBJ2-3; size: NA; V: TRBV28; DNA: TGTGCCAGCAGTTTGGGGTCGGGTCAGGGGTACACAGATACGCAGTATTTT; CDR3: CASSLGSGQGYTDTQYF
D: NA; length: 14; J: TRBJ2-5; size: many; V: TRBV4-2; DNA: TGTGCCAGCAGCCAAGATGCGAGGGTGGAGACCCAGTACTTC; CDR3: CASSQDARVETQYF
D: TRBD1; length: 18; J: TRBJ1-2; size: once; V: TRBV28; DNA: TGTGCCAGCAGTTTAATCCTCTCGGGGACAGGGGCTAACTATGGCTACACCTTC; CDR3: CASSLILSGTGANYGYTF
D: NA; length: 14; J: TRBJ2-3; size: NA; V: TRBV7-9; DNA: TGTGCCAGCAGCACGACGGGAGTAGCAGATACGCAGTATTTT; CDR3: CASSTTGVADTQYF
D: NA; length: 16; J: TRBJ2-3; size: NA; V: TRBV18; DNA: TGTGCCAGCTCACCACGAACAGGGAGGGGCACAGATACGCAGTATTTT; CDR3: CASSPRTGRGTDTQYF
D: NA; length: 17; J: TRBJ2-3; size: NA; V: TRBV19; DNA: TGTGCCAGTAGAACAGCGGGACAAACGGACGTCACAGATACGCAGTATTTT; CDR3: CASRTAGQTDVTDTQYF
D: NA; length: 15; J: TRBJ2-2; size: once; V: TRBV5-1; DNA: TGCGCCAGCAGCCCCGGGACAATGAACACCGGGGAGCTGTTTTTT; CDR3: CASSPGTMNTGELFF
D: TRBD2; length: 20; J: TRBJ2-6; size: NA; V: TRBV6-4; DNA: TGTGCCAGCAGTGAAACCGAGCAGTGCGGGAGAAGTCGTGGGGCCAACGTCCTGACTTTC; CDR3: CASSETEQCGRSRGANVLTF
D: TRBD1; length: 16; J: TRBJ1-2; size: NA; V: TRBV7-2; DNA: TGTGCCAGCAGCTTAGCGCCGACAGGGGGGAGCTATGGCTACACCTTC; CDR3: CASSLAPTGGSYGYTF
D: NA; length: 14; J: TRBJ2-3; size: NA; V: TRBV6-6; DNA: TGTGCCAGCAGCCATAAACAGGGCACAGATACGCAGTATTTT; CDR3: CASSHKQGTDTQYF
D: NA; length: 14; J: TRBJ2-2; size: NA; V: TRBV7-7; DNA: TGTGCTAGCAGCTTAGTCCGGAACACCGGGGAGCTGTTTTTT; CDR3: CASSLVRNTGELFF
D: TRBD2; length: 15; J: TRBJ2-5; size: once; V: TRBV6-5; DNA: TGTGCCAGCAAAAGACTAGCGGGAGGGGGAAAGACCCAGTACTTC; CDR3: CASKRLAGGGKTQYF
D: TRBD2; length: 13; J: TRBJ2-1; size: NA; V: TRBV5-8; DNA: TGTGCCAGCAGCTTGGCCGGGAGGAATGAGCAGTTCTTC; CDR3: CASSLAGRNEQFF
D: NA; length: 14; J: TRBJ2-7; size: NA; V: TRBV5-1; DNA: TGCGCCAGCAGCTTCAGGGTAAGCTCCTACGAGCAGTACTTC; CDR3: CASSFRVSSYEQYF
D: TRBD2; length: 15; J: TRBJ2-7; size: NA; V: TRBV15; DNA: TGTGCCACCAGCAGAGGGGGGACTAGGATCAACGAGCAGTACTTC; CDR3: CATSRGGTRINEQYF
D: TRBD1; length: 14; J: TRBJ1-2; size: NA; V: TRBV30; DNA: TGTGCCTGGAGTAGGGACAGGGTTAACTATGGCTACACCTTC; CDR3: CAWSRDRVNYGYTF
D: NA; length: 15; J: TRBJ2-7; size: once; V: TRBV28; DNA: TGTGCCAGCAGCACGCTTGGCAGGGGAACTTACGAGCAGTACTTC; CDR3: CASSTLGRGTYEQYF
D: TRBD1; length: 15; J: TRBJ2-2; size: NA; V: TRBV7-8; DNA: TGTGCCAGCAGCCTCGACAGGGGTGTCACCGGGGAGCTGTTTTTT; CDR3: CASSLDRGVTGELFF
D: TRBD2; length: 15; J: TRBJ2-3; size: NA; V: TRBV9; DNA: TGTGCCAGCAGCGCCCTAGCGGCAAGCACAGATACGCAGTATTTT; CDR3: CASSALAASTDTQYF
D: TRBD2; length: 13; J: TRBJ2-1; size: once; V: TRBV29-1; DNA: TGCAGCGTTGATACTAGCGGGAGAGGTGAGCAGTTCTTC; CDR3: CSVDTSGRGEQFF
D: TRBD2; length: 16; J: TRBJ2-1; size: once; V: TRBV28; DNA: TGTGCCAGCAGTCTCCGAGCGGGAGGAACCTACAATGAGCAGTTCTTC; CDR3: CASSLRAGGTYNEQFF
D: TRBD2; length: 17; J: TRBJ2-1; size: NA; V: TRBV7-9; DNA: TGTGCCAGCAGCTTAGCGCTAGCGGGAGGGATTGTCAATGAGCAGTTCTTC; CDR3: CASSLALAGGIVNEQFF
D: NA; length: 16; J: TRBJ1-2; size: NA; V: TRBV7-2; DNA: TGTGCCAGCAGCTTAGCGGGGACTGGGGAGAACTATGGCTACACCTTC; CDR3: CASSLAGTGENYGYTF
D: TRBD1; length: 17; J: TRBJ2-2; size: NA; V: TRBV12-5; DNA: TGTGCTAGTGGTTTGGAAGACAGGGGGCTAATGACCGGGGAGCTGTTTTTT; CDR3: CASGLEDRGLMTGELFF
D: NA; length: 14; J: TRBJ2-3; size: NA; V: TRBV5-1; DNA: TGCGCCAGCAGCGCTACCTACAGCACAGATACGCAGTATTTT; CDR3: CASSATYSTDTQYF
D: NA; length: 14; J: TRBJ2-3; size: NA; V: TRBV5-1; DNA: TGCGCCAGCAGCTTGATGGGCATGACAGATACGCAGTATTTT; CDR3: CASSLMGMTDTQYF
D: NA; length: 14; J: TRBJ1-5; size: NA; V: TRBV7-9; DNA: TGTGCCAGCAGCTTAGATAATAGCAATCAGCCCCAGCATTTT; CDR3: CASSLDNSNQPQHF
D: NA; length: 14; J: TRBJ2-7; size: NA; V: TRBV2; DNA: TGTGCCAGCAGTGAAACGGGTCTCTCCTACGAGCAGTACTTC; CDR3: CASSETGLSYEQYF
D: NA; length: 16; J: TRBJ2-1; size: NA; V: TRBV4-1; DNA: TGCGCCAGCAGCCACGGACATCGGTTTTCCTACAATGAGCAGTTCTTC; CDR3: CASSHGHRFSYNEQFF
D: NA; length: 13; J: TRBJ2-7; size: NA; V: TRBV28; DNA: TGTGCCAGCAGTCCGGACAGTTCCTACGAGCAGTACTTC; CDR3: CASSPDSSYEQYF
D: NA; length: 15; J: TRBJ2-5; size: NA; V: TRBV5-1; DNA: TGCGCCAGCAGCTTGAGTACCCCCAGGATCGAGACCCAGTACTTC; CDR3: CASSLSTPRIETQYF
D: TRBD2; length: 17; J: TRBJ2-3; size: NA; V: TRBV5-4; DNA: TGTGCCAGCAGCAGGTTAGCGGGAGGGGCTAGCACAGATACGCAGTATTTT; CDR3: CASSRLAGGASTDTQYF
D: TRBD2; length: 15; J: TRBJ2-2; size: NA; V: TRBV27; DNA: TGTGCCAGCAGTTTATCCAGCGGGAGTTCCGGGGAGCTGTTTTTT; CDR3: CASSLSSGSSGELFF
D: NA; length: 13; J: TRBJ2-5; size: NA; V: TRBV10-3; DNA: TGTGCCACGGCTAGGGGGTACCAAGAGACCCAGTACTTC; CDR3: CATARGYQETQYF
D: NA; length: 12; J: TRBJ2-7; size: NA; V: TRBV7-8; DNA: TGTGCCAGCAGCTCAACAGGATACGAGCAGTACTTC; CDR3: CASSSTGYEQYF
D: TRBD1; length: 15; J: TRBJ2-7; size: NA; V: TRBV19; DNA: TGTGCCAGCCACTGGATTAGGACAGGGGACGACGAGCAGTACTTC; CDR3: CASHWIRTGDDEQYF
D: TRBD1; length: 15; J: TRBJ2-3; size: few; V: TRBV2; DNA: TGTGCCAGCAGTGAACGTAGGTCGGGGACAGGTACGCAGTATTTT; CDR3: CASSERRSGTGTQYF
D: NA; length: 14; J: TRBJ2-2; size: NA; V: TRBV27; DNA: TGTGCCAGCCAACCATCCAGGGTTTCCGGGGAGCTGTTTTTT; CDR3: CASQPSRVSGELFF
D: TRBD1; length: 14; J: TRBJ2-2; size: NA; V: TRBV19; DNA: TGTGCCAGTAGCCTGGGACAGGGGGCCGGGGAGCTGTTTTTT; CDR3: CASSLGQGAGELFF
D: NA; length: 13; J: TRBJ1-2; size: NA; V: TRBV6-5; DNA: TGTGCCAGCAGCCTCTCGGGGGGCTATGGCTACACCTTC; CDR3: CASSLSGGYGYTF
D: NA; length: 15; J: TRBJ1-1; size: NA; V: TRBV18; DNA: TGTGCCAGCTCACCGACCGGAGGGGCTGGGAGGGAAGCTTTCTTT; CDR3: CASSPTGGAGREAFF
D: TRBD1; length: 15; J: TRBJ2-7; size: NA; V: TRBV18; DNA: TGTGCCAGCTCAACTACCGGGACAGGGACCTACGAGCAGTACTTC; CDR3: CASSTTGTGTYEQYF
D: TRBD1; length: 13; J: TRBJ2-2; size: NA; V: TRBV6-5; DNA: TGTGCCAGCAGTAAGGGGGCGGTCGGGGAGCTGTTTTTT; CDR3: CASSKGAVGELFF
D: TRBD1; length: 16; J: TRBJ1-4; size: NA; V: TRBV11-2; DNA: TGTGCCAGCAGACCACAGGGGAGAGAGAAGAAAGAAAAACTGTTTTTT; CDR3: CASRPQGREKKEKLFF
D: NA; length: 17; J: TRBJ2-2; size: NA; V: TRBV14; DNA: TGTGCCAGCAGCCAAGAATTAGCGTGGGGGAACACCGGGGAGCTGTTTTTT; CDR3: CASSQELAWGNTGELFF
D: TRBD1; length: 16; J: TRBJ1-4; size: NA; V: TRBV7-9; DNA: TGTGCCAGCAGCCCGGGACAGGGTGCAACTAATGAAAAACTGTTTTTT; CDR3: CASSPGQGATNEKLFF
D: TRBD2; length: 15; J: TRBJ2-1; size: NA; V: TRBV6-5; DNA: TGTGCCAGCAGCACCCTAGCGGGAGGGTTCTATGAGCAGTTCTTC; CDR3: CASSTLAGGFYEQFF
D: NA; length: 14; J: TRBJ2-2; size: NA; V: TRBV9; DNA: TGTGCCAGCAGCGTAGTTGCGACAGACGGGGAGCTGTTTTTT; CDR3: CASSVVATDGELFF
D: TRBD2; length: 20; J: TRBJ2-1; size: NA; V: TRBV28; DNA: TGTGCCAGCAGCCGGACTAGCGGGGGTCTCTTAAACTTCGCTCGCAATGAGCAGTTCTTC; CDR3: CASSRTSGGLLNFARNEQFF
D: NA; length: 14; J: TRBJ1-3; size: NA; V: TRBV6-1; DNA: TGTGCCAGCAGTGAGGCCCTCTCTGGAAACACCATATATTTT; CDR3: CASSEALSGNTIYF
D: TRBD1; length: 13; J: TRBJ2-1; size: NA; V: TRBV6-7; DNA: TGTGCTTCACCGGGACAGGGTGAGAATGAGCAGTTCTTC; CDR3: CASPGQGENEQFF
D: NA; length: 17; J: TRBJ2-2; size: NA; V: TRBV7-3; DNA: TGTGCCAGCAGCTTAAATGTCAGGGCCTCGAGGACCGGGGAGCTGTTTTTT; CDR3: CASSLNVRASRTGELFF
D: TRBD1; length: 16; J: TRBJ2-2; size: NA; V: TRBV15; DNA: TGTGCCACCAGCAGAACGACAGGGGTCGGAACCGGGGAGCTGTTTTTT; CDR3: CATSRTTGVGTGELFF
D: NA; length: 16; J: TRBJ1-3; size: NA; V: TRBV5-1; DNA: TGCGCCAGCAGCTTGATCCCAGGGCCCTCTGGAAACACCATATATTTT; CDR3: CASSLIPGPSGNTIYF
D: NA; length: 12; J: TRBJ2-5; size: once; V: TRBV15; DNA: TGTGCCACCACCGTACACGCTGGGACCCAGTACTTC; CDR3: CATTVHAGTQYF
D: TRBD2; length: 15; J: TRBJ2-3; size: NA; V: TRBV30; DNA: TGTGCCTGGAGTGTCCCGGGAGGCGGGGTTGATACGCAGTATTTT; CDR3: CAWSVPGGGVDTQYF
D: NA; length: 18; J: TRBJ2-1; size: few; V: TRBV7-9; DNA: TGTGCCAGCAGCCTTCGGTCGGGAACACAGGGTTTCCCTAATGAGCAGTTCTTC; CDR3: CASSLRSGTQGFPNEQFF
D: TRBD1; length: 15; J: TRBJ1-4; size: once; V: TRBV27; DNA: TGTGCCAGCAGTTTCCTACAGGGGGTGGATGAAAAACTGTTTTTT; CDR3: CASSFLQGVDEKLFF